A single sample gave rise to the 22 T cell receptor beta chains below, sequenced in a study of T-cell reconstitution after alpha-beta-depleted transplantation in children. Unique molecular identifiers featured in how the TCRbeta library was prepared. One entry per CDR3 protein, called by TCRdb with MiXCR from the PCR reads. Here the sample spans hundreds of thousands of distinct CDR3 sequences, approximately 14% being singletons. This specimen was PBMCs, taken before TCRalphabeta/CD19-depleted stem cell transplant. The receptors here all came from a girl between 2 and 10 years old with congenital amegakaryocytic thrombocytopenia, due to receive a stem cell transplant.

Of note for this clonotype: The conserved final phenylalanine or tryptophan is absent from the CDR3, which likely points to a read error. This chain uses TRBV20-1 with TRBJ2-1, with 10 bases aligning to TRBD2. Germline CDR1 and CDR2: DFQATT and SNEGSKA (reference sequence). The CDR3 extends over 14 amino acids. Trimming took 5 bases from V and 6 from J; bases not matched to a gene: 7. The CDR3 here is CSAFMSGRANEQFL. The CDR3 bases are TGCAGTGCTTTCATGAGCGGGAGGGCCAATGAGCAGTTCCTC.

In its sample, this clonotype was seen many times. The J gene is TRBJ2-2, the V gene TRBV6-2 or TRBV6-3; D ambiguous. The CDR3 has 15 residues. V lost 0 bases and J lost 5, with 10 bases in between. In germline, CDR1 is MNHEY, CDR2 SVGEGT. The CDR3: CASSYSKFGTGELFF. CDR3 nucleotides: TGTGCCAGCAGTTACTCGAAGTTTGGGACCGGGGAGCTGTTTTTT.

This clonotype was observed many times. The V gene is TRBV30, the J gene TRBJ1-2, with D possibly matching TRBD1 (5 bases). The CDR3 is 13 amino acids. V was trimmed by 4 bases and J by 7 bases, leaving 16 bases between them. The germline V gene encodes CDR1 GTSNPN and CDR2 SVGIG (reference sequence). CDR3 nucleotides: TGTGCCTGGAAAAATTGGGGGGACGGTGGCTACACCTTC. Protein: CAWKNWGDGGYTF.

This sequence joins TRBV12-3 or TRBV12-4 and TRBJ2-2; 8 bases agree with TRBD1. V shed 7 bases and J 2 bases; nucleotides not matched to a gene: 9. The CDR3 covers 16 residues. The CDR3 coding sequence is TGTGCCAGCACCCACCCGACAGGGGACAACACCGGGGAGCTGTTTTTT. Translated, it gives CASTHPTGDNTGELFF.

This clonotype was seen more than once but under ten times. V gene TRBV6-2 or TRBV6-3 combines with J gene TRBJ1-1, with a tentative D call TRBD1 (6 bases). V lost 4 bases and J lost 0, with 15 bases in between. CDR1 and CDR2 from the germline V gene are MNHEY and SVGEGT. This CDR3 has 16 residues. This chain's CDR3 is CASSWRTESLNTEAFF. In DNA, the CDR3 is TGTGCCAGCAGTTGGAGGACAGAGTCCTTGAACACTGAAGCTTTCTTT.

The chain carries TRBV29-1 and TRBJ2-3; D not certain. Trimming left V 7 bases short and J 10 bases short, with 24 bases between. Germline loops: CDR1 SQVTM, CDR2 ANQGSEA. The CDR3 runs 14 residues. The CDR3 here is CSASDQFIVRSQYF. In DNA form, the CDR3 reads TGCAGCGCCTCGGACCAATTTATCGTGAGGTCGCAGTATTTT.

This clonotype was counted a few times. V gene TRBV7-6 combines with J gene TRBJ2-1, with a tentative D call TRBD2 (5 bases). Between the trimmed V and J ends, which lost 7 bases and 12 bases, there was a span of 19 bases. The CDR3 extends over 13 amino acids. Germline assignment: CDR1 SGHVS and CDR2 FNYEAQ. The CDR3 bases are TGTGCCAGCACCTCAAACCCCCCGGGATTGCAGTTCTTC. It specifies CASTSNPPGLQFF.

This clonotype has a handful of counts. This rearrangement joins TRBV15 to TRBJ2-1; TRBD2 matches at 7 bases. CDR3 size: 14 residues. V trimming: 1 base; J trimming: 7 bases; junction bases outside the gene matches: 4. The germline V gene encodes CDR1 LNHNV and CDR2 YYDKDF (reference sequence). The CDR3: CATSRAREGNEQFF. Written as DNA, the CDR3 is TGTGCCACCAGCAGAGCCAGGGAGGGTAATGAGCAGTTCTTC. Full variable domain (rest looked up from reference TRBV15 and TRBJ2-1): DAMVIQNPRYQVTQFGKPVTLSCSQTLNHNVMYWYQQKSSQAPKLLFHYYDKDFNNEADTPDNFQSRRPNTSFCFLDIRSPGLGDTAMYLCATSRAREGNEQFFGPGTRLTVL.

The chain uses TRBV19 and TRBJ1-3; D unresolved. The CDR3 is made up of 15 amino acids. The germline CDR1 and CDR2 sequences are LNHDA and SQIVND (reference sequence). V shed 5 bases and J shed 0 bases, with 11 bases lying between them. Here the CDR3 reads CASSADVFSGNTIYF. The CDR3 region has the DNA TGTGCCAGTAGTGCCGACGTTTTCTCTGGAAACACCATATATTTT.

Only a few counts were recorded for this clonotype. This chain joins TRBV29-1 and TRBJ2-2; tentatively, D is TRBD1 or TRBD2 (5 bases each). This CDR3 has 13 residues. Germline loops: CDR1 SQVTM, CDR2 ANQGSEA. The V and J ends lost 4 bases and 5 bases respectively, with 11 bases between them. The CDR3 DNA is TGCAGCGTTGCGGCATGGGGGACCGGGGAGCTGTTTTTT. Amino acids: CSVAAWGTGELFF.

This clonotype was detected ten times or more. This sequence joins TRBV5-1 and TRBJ1-1; 11 nucleotides line up with TRBD1. CDR1 is SGHRS and CDR2 is YFSETQ in the germline V gene. J lost 3 bases, V lost 4 bases, and 2 bases had no gene match. The CDR3 sequence is 14 residues long. The CDR3 coding sequence is TGCGCCAGCAGCCCGGGACAGGGGGACACTGAAGCTTTCTTT. It yields the protein CASSPGQGDTEAFF. Full variable domain (rest looked up from reference TRBV5-1 and TRBJ1-1): KAGVTQTPRYLIKTRGQQVTLSCSPISGHRSVSWYQQTPGQGLQFLFEYFSETQRNKGNFPGRFSGRQFSNSRSEMNVSTLELGDSALYLCASSPGQGDTEAFFGQGTRLTVV.

There are a few counts of this clonotype. The genes are TRBV12-3 or TRBV12-4 and TRBJ2-1; 7 positions agree with TRBD2. CDR3 size: 16 residues. Germline trimming cut 5 bases from V and 2 bases from J; bases unmatched to any gene: 9. The CDR3: CASSDGGTIPYNEQFF. The CDR3 DNA reads TGTGCCAGCAGTGATGGCGGGACTATCCCCTACAATGAGCAGTTCTTC.

This clonotype occurred a few times. The chain links TRBV29-1 to TRBJ1-1, with 7 bases aligning to TRBD1. Trimming cost V 3 bases and J 3 bases; bases outside gene matches: 7. The CDR3 is made up of 14 amino acids. Looked up from germline, CDR1 is SQVTM and CDR2 is ANQGSEA. Here the CDR3 reads CSVEREGAYTEAFF. CDR3 nucleotides: TGCAGCGTTGAGCGGGAGGGGGCTTACACTGAAGCTTTCTTT.

This clonotype has a count of ten or more. CDR3 bases: TGCAGCGCCGGTAGGACTAGCGGTAGCAATGAGCAGTTCTTC. This translates into CSAGRTSGSNEQFF. This chain joins TRBV29-1 and TRBJ2-1; 10 bases line up with TRBD2. This CDR3 is built from 14 residues. Looked up from germline, CDR1 is SQVTM and CDR2 is ANQGSEA. V gave up 7 bases and J gave up 6 bases; unmatched junction bases: 9.

Many counts were recorded for this clonotype. V and J are TRBV7-9 and TRBJ1-4, with 8 positions matching TRBD1. CDR3 length equals 13 residues. V shed 10 bases and J 4 bases; nucleotides not matched to a gene: 5. Germline assignment: CDR1 SEHNR and CDR2 FQNEAQ (reference sequence). CDR3 loop: CATKGQDNEKLFF. The CDR3, as DNA: TGTGCCACCAAGGGACAGGATAATGAAAAACTGTTTTTT.

This clonotype was seen repeatedly, ten times or more. The genes are TRBV7-9 and TRBJ2-1, with D hard to call. Trimming took 1 base from V and 8 from J, leaving 12 bases between them. The germline V gene has CDR1 SEHNR and CDR2 FQNEAQ (reference sequence). CDR3 length: 14 amino acids. The CDR3 DNA sequence: TGTGCCAGCAGCTTAGGGTTATCGGCAGATGAGCAGTTCTTC. Protein product: CASSLGLSADEQFF.

This clonotype was seen many times. The CDR3 DNA is TGCAGTGCTAGAGATCCAGGGACTAGCGCCGGGCAGTTCTTC. Its protein is CSARDPGTSAGQFF. The chain recombines TRBV20-1 with TRBJ2-1, with 10 bases fitting TRBD2. CDR1 DFQATT and CDR2 SNEGSKA come from the germline V gene (reference sequence). The CDR3 is 14 residues long. The trim removed 0 bases at V and 12 bases at J, leaving 8 bases unmatched.

The rearrangement links TRBV19 to TRBJ2-6, with unresolved D. This CDR3 contains 17 residues. Germline V gives CDR1 LNHDA, CDR2 SQIVND (reference sequence). V lost 2 bases and J lost 0, with 11 bases in between. This CDR3 reads CASSISLGISGANVLTF. The CDR3 bases are TGTGCCAGTAGTATAAGTTTAGGGATCTCTGGGGCCAACGTCCTGACTTTC.

This clonotype was seen a handful of times. The CDR3 sequence: CASSCRGTDGYTF. As DNA, the CDR3 is TGTGCCAGCAGTTGCCGGGGGACGGATGGCTACACCTTC. The chain links TRBV27 to TRBJ1-2, with D tentatively TRBD1 (5 bases). The germline V gene encodes CDR1 MNHEY and CDR2 SMNVEV (reference sequence). Trimming removed 4 bases at V and 6 bases at J, with 12 bases between. This CDR3 spans 13 amino acids.

This rearrangement joins TRBV20-1 to TRBJ2-5; unclear D gene. CDR3 length equals 15 residues. The V and J ends lost 0 bases and 2 bases respectively, with 13 bases between them. CDR1 and CDR2 (germline): DFQATT, SNEGSKA (reference sequence). The CDR3 loop reads CSARENRARQETQYF. In nucleotides, the CDR3 is TGCAGTGCTAGAGAGAATAGGGCGCGACAAGAGACCCAGTACTTC.

This clonotype was recorded many times. The CDR3 spells CASSYSIWVSDTGELFF. As DNA, the CDR3 is TGTGCCAGCAGTTACTCGATTTGGGTTTCGGACACCGGGGAGCTGTTTTTT. The rearrangement uses TRBV6-5 and TRBJ2-2, with no clear D. V shed 0 bases and J shed 3 bases, with 14 bases lying between them. Germline V CDR1 and CDR2: MNHEY, SVGAGI. The CDR3 runs 17 residues.

This chain connects TRBV5-1 to TRBJ2-1, with D unresolved. Trimming left V 0 bases short and J 3 bases short, with 7 bases between. The CDR3 covers 14 residues. Germline V gene lookup returns CDR1 SGHRS and CDR2 YFSETQ. The CDR3 nucleotides read TGCGCCAGCAGCTTGGGCTATTTCTACAATGAGCAGTTCTTC. Its protein is CASSLGYFYNEQFF.